This T cell receptor beta chain comes out of a study of T cells expressing NK-cell markers. Study conclusions and caveats: The CD3+CD56-NKG2C+ fraction of four donors was likewise dominated by these clonotypes.

Of note for this clonotype: Antigen: not known.

The CDR3 runs to 16 residues. 5'RACE template switching with UMIs generated TCR beta cDNA. Following a re-call of the 5' RACE reads, TCRdb has one entry per CDR3 protein and lacks DNA. This repertoire includes about 150,000 distinct CDR3 sequences. Sequenced sample: blood T cells: a sorted CD56 or NKG2C T cell subset, CD4+ or CD8+ T cells, or bulk PBMC T cells (not recorded which). This receptor was identified in a woman in her 50s in good health. The V and J genes are TRBV12-3 or TRBV12-4 and TRBJ2-3; TCRdb's D call, TRBD2, is unchecked because there is no DNA. The CDR3: CASTLIAGDSTDTQYF.